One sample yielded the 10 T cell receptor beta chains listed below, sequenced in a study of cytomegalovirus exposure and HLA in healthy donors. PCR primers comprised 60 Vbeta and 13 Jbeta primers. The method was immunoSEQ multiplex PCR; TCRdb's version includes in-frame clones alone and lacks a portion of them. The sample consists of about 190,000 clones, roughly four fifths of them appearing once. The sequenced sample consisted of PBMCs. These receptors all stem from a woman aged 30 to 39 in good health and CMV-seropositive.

In DNA, the CDR3 is TGTGCCAGCAGTTTTATACGGGGAGGTAATGAAAAACTGTTTTTT. Its protein is CASSFIRGGNEKLFF. The chain joins TRBV28 to TRBJ1-4; D is unclear. Germline CDR1 is MDHEN and CDR2 is SYDVKM. Between the trimmed V and J ends, which lost 3 bases and 4 bases, there was a span of 12 bases. There are 15 residues in the CDR3.

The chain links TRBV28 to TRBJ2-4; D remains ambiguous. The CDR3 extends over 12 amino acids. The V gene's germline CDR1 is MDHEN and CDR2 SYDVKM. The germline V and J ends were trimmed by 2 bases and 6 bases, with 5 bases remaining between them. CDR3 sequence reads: CASSLSRNIQYF. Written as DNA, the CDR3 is TGTGCCAGCAGTTTAAGTAGAAACATTCAGTACTTC.

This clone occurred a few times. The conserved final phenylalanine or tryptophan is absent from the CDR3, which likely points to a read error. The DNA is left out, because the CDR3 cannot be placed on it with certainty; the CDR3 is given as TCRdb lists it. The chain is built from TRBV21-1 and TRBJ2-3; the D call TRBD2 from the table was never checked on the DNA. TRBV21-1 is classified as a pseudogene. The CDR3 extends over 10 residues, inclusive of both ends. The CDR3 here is CASTSGGQPN.

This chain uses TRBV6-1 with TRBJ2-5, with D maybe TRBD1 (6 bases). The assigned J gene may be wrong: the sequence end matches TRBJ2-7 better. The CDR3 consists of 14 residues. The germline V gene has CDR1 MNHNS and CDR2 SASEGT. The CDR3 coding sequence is TGTGCCAGCAGTGATAGGGGGTGGGCCTACGAGCAGTACTTC. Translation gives CASSDRGWAYEQYF.

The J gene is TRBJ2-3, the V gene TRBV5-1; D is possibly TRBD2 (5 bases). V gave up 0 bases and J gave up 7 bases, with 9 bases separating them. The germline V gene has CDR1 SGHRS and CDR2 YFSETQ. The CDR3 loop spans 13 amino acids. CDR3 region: CASSLAGENTQYF. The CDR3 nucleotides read TGCGCCAGCAGCTTGGCCGGGGAAAATACGCAGTATTTT.

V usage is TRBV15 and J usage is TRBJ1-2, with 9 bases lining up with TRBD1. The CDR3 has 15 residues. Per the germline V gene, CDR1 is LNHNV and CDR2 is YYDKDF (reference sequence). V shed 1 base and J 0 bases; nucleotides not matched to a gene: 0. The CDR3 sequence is CATSRGQGANYGYTF. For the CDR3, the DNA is TGTGCCACCAGCAGAGGACAGGGGGCTAACTATGGCTACACCTTC. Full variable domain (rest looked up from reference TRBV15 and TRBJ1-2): DAMVIQNPRYQVTQFGKPVTLSCSQTLNHNVMYWYQQKSSQAPKLLFHYYDKDFNNEADTPDNFQSRRPNTSFCFLDIRSPGLGDTAMYLCATSRGQGANYGYTFGSGTRLTVV.

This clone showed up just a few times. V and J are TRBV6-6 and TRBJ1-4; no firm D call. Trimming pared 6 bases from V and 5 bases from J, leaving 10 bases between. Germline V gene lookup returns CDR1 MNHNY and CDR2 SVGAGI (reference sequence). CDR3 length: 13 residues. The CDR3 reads CASRNGPNEKLFF. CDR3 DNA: TGTGCCAGCAGGAATGGGCCGAATGAAAAACTGTTTTTT.

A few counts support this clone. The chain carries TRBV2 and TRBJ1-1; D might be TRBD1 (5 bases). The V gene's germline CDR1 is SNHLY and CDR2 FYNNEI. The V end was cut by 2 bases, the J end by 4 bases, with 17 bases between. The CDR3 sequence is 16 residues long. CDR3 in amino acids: CASSEIGRGLATEAFF. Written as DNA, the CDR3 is TGTGCCAGCAGTGAAATTGGGAGGGGTCTGGCCACTGAAGCTTTCTTT.

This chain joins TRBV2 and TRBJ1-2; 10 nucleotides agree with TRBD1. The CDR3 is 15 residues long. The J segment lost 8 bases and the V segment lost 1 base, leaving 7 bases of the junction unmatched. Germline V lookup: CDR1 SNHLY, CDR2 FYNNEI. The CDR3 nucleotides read TGTGCCAGCAGTGAAGAAGGGACAGGGGCTAAAGGCTACACCTTC. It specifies CASSEEGTGAKGYTF.

The CDR3 DNA reads as TGCGCCAGCAGTGCCGGACAGAGCTACGAGCAGTACTTC. Protein: CASSAGQSYEQYF. The V call is TRBV10-2, the J call TRBJ2-7, with a weak D call TRBD1 (6 bases). This CDR3 comprises 13 residues. Trimming removed 4 bases at V and 3 bases at J, with 10 bases between. CDR1 is WSHSY and CDR2 is SAAADI in the germline V gene.